A single sample is the source of the 21 T cell receptor beta chains below, sequenced in a study of CD8+CD57+ T cells in acquired aplastic anemia. Genomic DNA provided the template from which TCR beta VDJ and CDR3 profiles were obtained. TCRdb called the reads again in MiXCR, with one record for every CDR3 protein. This repertoire shows 75,000 to 100,000 distinct CDR3 sequences, 55% to 70% found once; its top ten account for around three fifths. Only patients with CD8+CD57+ cell expansion on flow cytometry were chosen for sequencing. Sample: sorted CD4+, CD8+, or CD8+CD57+ T cells (not recorded which) from PBMCs. Receptor source: a human donor with aplastic anemia.

The chain employs TRBV11-2 and TRBJ1-1; D not certain. The CDR3 spans 13 residues. The germline gives CDR1 SGHAT, CDR2 FQNNGV. Trimming removed 0 bases from V and 8 bases from J, with 10 bases in between. The CDR3 coding sequence is TGTGCCAGCAGCTTAGAGCCCCGGGGAGAAGCTTTCTTT. This codes for CASSLEPRGEAFF.

Here the CDR3 reads CASNRAGASTGELFF. DNA for the CDR3: TGTGCCAGTAATAGGGCAGGAGCGAGCACCGGGGAGCTGTTTTTT. V and J are TRBV6-1 and TRBJ2-2; no clear D gene. Trimming left V 9 bases short and J 4 bases short, with 18 bases between. Germline loops: CDR1 MNHNS, CDR2 SASEGT. CDR3 length: 15 residues.

The rearrangement links TRBV29-1 to TRBJ2-7; a possible D gene is TRBD1 (6 bases). In germline, CDR1 is SQVTM, CDR2 ANQGSEA. The V gene lost 6 bases and the J gene lost 1 base, with 7 bases spanning the gap. The CDR3 has 11 amino acids. The CDR3 DNA reads as TGCAGCGTGACAGGTTCCTACGAGCAGTACTTC. Translated, it gives CSVTGSYEQYF.

The gene calls are TRBV24-1 and TRBJ2-5; possibly TRBD1 or TRBD2 for D (6 bases each). The CDR3 runs to 15 residues. Germline V gives CDR1 KGHDR, CDR2 SFDVKD. V was pared by 3 bases and J by 1 base, with 11 bases between. Here the CDR3 reads CATSDTRGGQETQYF. The CDR3 DNA reads as TGTGCCACCAGTGATACCAGGGGAGGCCAAGAGACCCAGTACTTC.

This chain joins TRBV3-1 and TRBJ2-5; 10 positions agree with TRBD1. V lost 0 bases and J lost 1; bases outside the gene matches: 5. CDR3 size: 17 residues. Germline values: CDR1 LGHDT, CDR2 YNNKEL (reference sequence). The CDR3 coding sequence is TGTGCCAGCAGCCAAGAGGGACAGGGGTTTGGCCAAGAGACCCAGTACTTC. Protein: CASSQEGQGFGQETQYF.

The CDR3 coding sequence is TGTGCCAGTAGTCTCGGACAGGGTGGAGATACGCAGTATTTT. This sequence encodes CASSLGQGGDTQYF. The V and J genes are TRBV19 and TRBJ2-3; 8 bases align to TRBD1. V lost 5 bases, J lost 5 bases, and 6 bases stayed unmatched. The CDR3 sequence is 14 residues long. CDR1 LNHDA and CDR2 SQIVND come from the germline V gene (reference sequence). The variable domain in full, completed from reference TRBV19 and TRBJ2-3, reads DGGITQSPKYLFRKEGQNVTLSCEQNLNHDAMYWYRQDPGQGLRLIYYSQIVNDFQKGDIAEGYSVSREKKESFPLTVTSAQKNPTAFYLCASSLGQGGDTQYFGPGTRLTVL.

The chain couples TRBV2 to TRBJ1-2; 8 bases agree with TRBD1. CDR3 length equals 15 residues. The germline CDR1 and CDR2 sequences are SNHLY and FYNNEI. The trim removed 0 bases at V and 3 bases at J, leaving 3 bases unmatched. The CDR3 region is CASSEADRDDYGYTF. The CDR3 coding sequence is TGTGCCAGCAGTGAAGCGGACAGGGATGACTATGGCTACACCTTC.

In this sample, this clonotype turned up once. The genes are TRBV10-2 and TRBJ2-3; 8 nucleotides match TRBD2. CDR3 length: 15 amino acids. CDR1 is WSHSY, CDR2 SAAADI, per germline. Germline trimming cut 0 bases from V and 4 bases from J; bases unmatched to any gene: 3. The CDR3 DNA reads as TGCGCCAGCAGTGAGTCCTCGGGGGGGGCAGATACGCAGTATTTT. It specifies CASSESSGGADTQYF.

The rearrangement joins TRBV2 to TRBJ2-5, with D tentatively TRBD1 or TRBD2 (5 bases each). Looked up from germline, CDR1 is SNHLY and CDR2 is FYNNEI. Trimming shortened V by 5 bases and J by 7 bases, and 8 bases separated the two germline ends. The CDR3 contains 11 residues. The CDR3 nucleotides read TGTGCCAGCAGTATAGGGACGACCCAGTACTTC. It specifies CASSIGTTQYF.

The chain employs TRBV7-9 and TRBJ2-7; TRBD1 agrees at 7 bases. V shed 5 bases and J 7 bases; nucleotides not matched to a gene: 5. This CDR3 contains 12 residues. Germline V gene sequence: CDR1 SEHNR, CDR2 FQNEAQ (reference sequence). Here the CDR3 reads CASSRQGWEQYF. The CDR3 DNA is TGTGCCAGCAGCCGACAGGGTTGGGAGCAGTACTTC.

This clonotype was counted once. The V gene is TRBV19, the J gene TRBJ2-5; D is undetermined. CDR3 length equals 15 residues. Germline lookup yields CDR1 LNHDA and CDR2 SQIVND (reference sequence). The ends were cut back, 4 bases at V and 4 bases at J, with 16 bases in the middle. CDR3 nucleotides: TGTGCCAGTAGTACAGCCGGTGGCCTGATAGAGACCCAGTACTTC. The encoded protein is CASSTAGGLIETQYF.

This clonotype was seen only a few times. V is TRBV19 and J is TRBJ2-3; D is perhaps TRBD2 (5 bases). Trimming pared 9 bases from V and 3 bases from J, leaving 16 bases between. The CDR3 runs to 14 residues. CDR1 is LNHDA and CDR2 is SQIVND in the germline V gene (reference sequence). CDR3 in DNA: TGTGCCAGCCAGATCGGACTGGGGACAGATACGCAGTATTTT. This codes for CASQIGLGTDTQYF.

The V and J genes are TRBV20-1 and TRBJ2-5; tentative D call: TRBD2 (6 bases). V gave up 4 bases and J gave up 5 bases, with 14 bases separating them. Germline CDR1 and CDR2: DFQATT and SNEGSKA (reference sequence). The length of the CDR3 is 13 residues. The CDR3 loop is CSANPLARETQYF. DNA for the CDR3: TGCAGTGCTAACCCACTAGCTAGGGAGACCCAGTACTTC.

This chain joins TRBV29-1 and TRBJ2-7; TRBD1 agrees at 9 bases. The length of the CDR3 is 15 residues. The V and J ends lost 5 bases and 3 bases, in that order; junction bases with no gene match: 11. CDR1 SQVTM and CDR2 ANQGSEA come from the germline V gene. This CDR3 reads CSVYGTGLSYYEQYF. The CDR3, as DNA: TGCAGCGTTTACGGGACAGGGCTATCTTACTACGAGCAGTACTTC.

J is TRBJ2-5 and V is TRBV24-1; 9 nucleotides agree with TRBD1. CDR1 KGHDR and CDR2 SFDVKD come from the germline V gene. V lost 1 base to trimming and J lost 5 bases; unmatched junction nucleotides: 10. The CDR3 runs 17 residues. CDR3 coding DNA: TGTGCCACCAGTGATTTCGGGGGGACAGGGATGGTGGAGACCCAGTACTTC. As protein: CATSDFGGTGMVETQYF.

For this clonotype: Lacking the conserved final phenylalanine or tryptophan, this CDR3 likely reflects a read error. The chain couples TRBV10-3 to TRBJ1-6; the match to TRBD1 covers 9 bases. The V segment lost 6 bases and the J segment 8 bases; nucleotides outside the gene matches: 5. There are 14 residues in the CDR3. Germline values: CDR1 ENHRY, CDR2 SYGVKD. CDR3 sequence reads: CAIRPGQGDSPLHL. CDR3 DNA sequence: TGTGCCATCAGGCCGGGACAGGGTGATTCACCCCTCCACCTT.

This clonotype was observed at least ten times. The chain joins TRBV5-6 to TRBJ2-7; TRBD1 is a possible D gene (5 bases). The CDR3 runs to 13 residues. Germline V gene lookup returns CDR1 SGHDT and CDR2 YYEEEE. Trimming took 0 bases from V and 1 from J, leaving 5 bases between them. The DNA for the CDR3 is TGTGCCAGCAGCTTGGGACAGTCCTACGAGCAGTACTTC. As protein: CASSLGQSYEQYF.

This CDR3 is CAIRGGTGQGTYEQYF. The DNA of the CDR3 is TGTGCCATCAGGGGTGGGACAGGACAAGGAACCTACGAGCAGTACTTC. The chain employs TRBV10-3 and TRBJ2-7; 8 bases agree with TRBD1. Germline V gene sequence: CDR1 ENHRY, CDR2 SYGVKD. V lost 6 bases to trimming and J lost 2 bases; unmatched junction nucleotides: 12. The CDR3 spans 16 residues.

Of note for this clonotype: One end of the junction varies from germline; a read error may be responsible. J is TRBJ1-5 and V is TRBV5-6; 7 nucleotides agree with TRBD1. The CDR3 extends over 13 amino acids. The V gene's germline CDR1 is SGHDT and CDR2 YYEEEE. CDR3 sequence reads: CASSLGQNQPQHF. The CDR3 region has the DNA TGTGCCAGCAGTTTGGGACAGAATCAGCCCCAGCATTTT.

This rearrangement joins TRBV7-9 to TRBJ2-1, with unresolved D. With 5 bases removed from V and 4 bases from J, the gap between germline ends came to 9 bases. Germline CDR1 is SEHNR and CDR2 is FQNEAQ (reference sequence). The CDR3 spans 13 residues. As DNA, the CDR3 is TGTGCCAGCAGCGAATCCCTGTACAATGAGCAGTTCTTC. Translating it yields CASSESLYNEQFF.

The chain combines TRBV20-1 with TRBJ2-1; 10 bases are a match to TRBD1. Unmatched junction bases numbered 4, after V lost 6 bases and J lost 5 bases. This CDR3 is built from 13 residues. CDR1 DFQATT and CDR2 SNEGSKA come from the germline V gene (reference sequence). The CDR3, as DNA: TGCAGTGCCCAGGACAGGGGGGACAATGAGCAGTTCTTC. Amino acid sequence: CSAQDRGDNEQFF.